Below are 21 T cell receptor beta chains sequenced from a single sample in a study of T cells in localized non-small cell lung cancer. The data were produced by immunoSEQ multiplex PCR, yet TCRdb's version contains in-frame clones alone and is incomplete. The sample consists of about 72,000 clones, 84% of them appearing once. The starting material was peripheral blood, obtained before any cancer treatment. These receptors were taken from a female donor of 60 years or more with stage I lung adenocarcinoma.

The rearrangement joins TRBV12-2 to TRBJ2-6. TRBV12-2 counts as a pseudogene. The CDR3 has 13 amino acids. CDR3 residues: CASSDSGANVLTF. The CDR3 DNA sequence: TGTGCAAGTTCGGACTCTGGGGCCAACGTCCTGACTTTC.

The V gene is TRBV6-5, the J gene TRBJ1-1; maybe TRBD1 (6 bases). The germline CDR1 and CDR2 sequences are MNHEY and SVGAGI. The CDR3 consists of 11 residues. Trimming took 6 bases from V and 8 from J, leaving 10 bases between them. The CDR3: CASRRGTEAFF. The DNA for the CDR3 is TGTGCCAGCAGAAGGGGGACCGAAGCTTTCTTT.

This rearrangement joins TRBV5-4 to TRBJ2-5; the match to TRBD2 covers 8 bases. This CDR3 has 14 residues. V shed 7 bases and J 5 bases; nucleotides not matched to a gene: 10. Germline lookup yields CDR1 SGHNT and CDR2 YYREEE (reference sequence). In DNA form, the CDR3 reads TGTGCCAGCTCCCGGGGGGGAGCGGAGGAGACCCAGTACTTC. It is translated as CASSRGGAEETQYF.

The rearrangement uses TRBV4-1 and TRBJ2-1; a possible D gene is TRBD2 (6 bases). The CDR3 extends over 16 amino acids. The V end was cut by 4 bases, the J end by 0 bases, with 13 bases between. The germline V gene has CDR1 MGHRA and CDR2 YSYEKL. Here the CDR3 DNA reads TGCGCCAGCAGCCTACCCCTGACTAGCTCCTACAATGAGCAGTTCTTC. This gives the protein CASSLPLTSSYNEQFF.

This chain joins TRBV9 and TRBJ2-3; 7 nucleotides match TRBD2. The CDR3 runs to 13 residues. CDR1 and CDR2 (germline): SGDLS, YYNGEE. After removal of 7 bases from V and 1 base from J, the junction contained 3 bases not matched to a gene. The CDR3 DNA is TGTGCCAGCTCAACTAGCGGCACAGATACGCAGTATTTT. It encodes CASSTSGTDTQYF.

The CDR3 loop is CASSSTGTDTQYF. CDR3 in DNA: TGTGCCAGCAGCAGCACAGGGACAGATACGCAGTATTTT. The rearrangement uses TRBV7-3 and TRBJ2-3, with a tentative D call TRBD1 (6 bases). V dropped 5 bases and J dropped 3 bases, with 9 bases sitting between them. Germline loops: CDR1 SGHTA, CDR2 FQGTGA. The CDR3 is 13 amino acids. Filled out from reference TRBV7-3 and TRBJ2-3, the complete variable domain reads GAGVSQTPSNKVTEKGKYVELRCDPISGHTALYWYRQSLGQGPEFLIYFQGTGAADDSGLPNDRFFAVRPEGSVSTLKIQRTERGDSAVYLCASSSTGTDTQYFGPGTRLTVL.

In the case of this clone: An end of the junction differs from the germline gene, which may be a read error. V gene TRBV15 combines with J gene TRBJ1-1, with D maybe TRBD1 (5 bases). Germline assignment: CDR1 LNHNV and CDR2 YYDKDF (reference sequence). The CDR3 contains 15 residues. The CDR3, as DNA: TGTGCCGCCAGAATCGAGGGGAGCTTAAACACTGAAGCTTTCTTT. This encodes CAARIEGSLNTEAFF.

This chain's CDR3 is CASSFRQGGNTEAFF. The CDR3 DNA follows: TGTGCCAGTAGTTTTCGACAGGGGGGGAACACTGAAGCTTTCTTT. The chain combines TRBV19 with TRBJ1-1; 9 nucleotides match TRBD1. Germline CDR1 is LNHDA and CDR2 is SQIVND (reference sequence). V lost 5 bases to trimming and J lost 1 base; unmatched junction nucleotides: 5. The CDR3 spans 15 residues.

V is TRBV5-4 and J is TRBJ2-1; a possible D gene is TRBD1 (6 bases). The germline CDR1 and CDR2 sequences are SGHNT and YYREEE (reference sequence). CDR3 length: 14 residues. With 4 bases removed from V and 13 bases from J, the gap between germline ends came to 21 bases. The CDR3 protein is CASSPGSLPRGQFF. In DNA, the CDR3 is TGTGCCAGCAGCCCTGGAAGTCTCCCCAGGGGTCAGTTCTTC.

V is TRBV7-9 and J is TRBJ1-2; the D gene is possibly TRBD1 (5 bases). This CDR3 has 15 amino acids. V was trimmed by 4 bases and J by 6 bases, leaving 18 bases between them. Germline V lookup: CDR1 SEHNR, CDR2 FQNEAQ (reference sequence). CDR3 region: CASSSVSPGENGYTF. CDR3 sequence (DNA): TGTGCCAGCAGCTCCGTCTCCCCGGGGGAAAATGGCTACACCTTC.

CDR3 nucleotides: TGTGCCAGCTCACCAATAAAACAGGGGTGGAATCAGCCCCAGCATTTT. It yields the protein CASSPIKQGWNQPQHF. The rearrangement uses TRBV18 and TRBJ1-5, with 7 bases matching TRBD1. The junction had 8 bases not matched to a gene; V was cut back by 2 bases and J by 4 bases. This CDR3 is built from 16 residues. Germline V gene data show CDR1 as KGHSH and CDR2 as LQKENI.

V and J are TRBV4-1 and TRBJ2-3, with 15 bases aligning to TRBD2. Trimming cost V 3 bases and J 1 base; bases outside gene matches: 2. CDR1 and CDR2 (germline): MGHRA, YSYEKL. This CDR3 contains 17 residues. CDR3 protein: CASSQGLAGGGTDTQYF. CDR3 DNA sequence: TGCGCCAGCAGCCAGGGACTAGCGGGAGGAGGCACAGATACGCAGTATTTT.

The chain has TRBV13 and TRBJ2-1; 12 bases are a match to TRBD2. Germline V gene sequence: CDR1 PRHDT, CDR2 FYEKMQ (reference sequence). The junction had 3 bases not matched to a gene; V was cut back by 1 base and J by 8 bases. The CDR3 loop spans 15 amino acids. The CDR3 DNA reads TGTGCCAGCAGCTTAGCGACTAGCGGGAGTGATGAGCAGTTCTTC. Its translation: CASSLATSGSDEQFF.

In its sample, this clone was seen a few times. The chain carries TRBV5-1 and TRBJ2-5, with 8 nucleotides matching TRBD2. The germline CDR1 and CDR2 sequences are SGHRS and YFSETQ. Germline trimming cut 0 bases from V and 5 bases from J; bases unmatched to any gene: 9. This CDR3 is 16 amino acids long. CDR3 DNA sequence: TGCGCCAGCAGCTTGGGTCCCGGGGGGGCCATGGAGACCCAGTACTTC. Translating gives CASSLGPGGAMETQYF.

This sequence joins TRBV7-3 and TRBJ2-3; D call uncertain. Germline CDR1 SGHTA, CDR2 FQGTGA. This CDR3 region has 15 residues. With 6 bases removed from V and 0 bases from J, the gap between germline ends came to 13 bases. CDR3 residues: CASSPQPASTDTQYF. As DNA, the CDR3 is TGTGCCAGCAGTCCTCAACCTGCTAGCACAGATACGCAGTATTTT.

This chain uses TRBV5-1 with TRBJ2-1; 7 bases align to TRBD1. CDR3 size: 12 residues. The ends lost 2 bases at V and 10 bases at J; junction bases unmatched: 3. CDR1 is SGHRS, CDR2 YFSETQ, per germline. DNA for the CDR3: TGCGCCAGCAGCTTACAGGGGAACGAGCAGTTCTTC. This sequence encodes CASSLQGNEQFF.

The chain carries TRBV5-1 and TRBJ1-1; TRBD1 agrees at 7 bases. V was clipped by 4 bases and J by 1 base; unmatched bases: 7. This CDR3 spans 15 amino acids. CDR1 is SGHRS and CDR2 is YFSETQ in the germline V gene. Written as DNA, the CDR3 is TGCGCCAGCAGCCCAAGGACAGGTGAGAACACTGAAGCTTTCTTT. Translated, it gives CASSPRTGENTEAFF.

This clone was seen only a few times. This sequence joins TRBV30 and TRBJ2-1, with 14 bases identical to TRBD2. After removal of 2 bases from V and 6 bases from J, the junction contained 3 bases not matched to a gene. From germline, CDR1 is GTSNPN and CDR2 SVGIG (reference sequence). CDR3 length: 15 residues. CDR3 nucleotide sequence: TGTGCCTGGAGTCAGGGACTAGCGGGAGTCAATGAGCAGTTCTTC. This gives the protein CAWSQGLAGVNEQFF.

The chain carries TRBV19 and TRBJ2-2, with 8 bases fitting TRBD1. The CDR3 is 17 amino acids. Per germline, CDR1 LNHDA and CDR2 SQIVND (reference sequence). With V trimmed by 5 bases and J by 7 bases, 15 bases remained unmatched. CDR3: CASSANPPDRVGGELFF. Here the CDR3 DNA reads TGTGCCAGTAGTGCCAACCCTCCGGACAGGGTTGGCGGGGAGCTGTTTTTT.

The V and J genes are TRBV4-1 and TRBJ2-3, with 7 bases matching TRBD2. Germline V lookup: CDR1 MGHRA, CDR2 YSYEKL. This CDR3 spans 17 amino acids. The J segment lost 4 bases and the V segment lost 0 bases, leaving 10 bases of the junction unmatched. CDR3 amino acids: CASSQDRGGTTADTQYF. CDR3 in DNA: TGCGCCAGCAGCCAAGATCGCGGGGGAACTACCGCAGATACGCAGTATTTT.

CDR3: CASSLGTGGVRGEKLFF. In DNA, the CDR3 is TGTGCCAGCAGCTTAGGGACAGGCGGCGTCAGGGGGGAAAAACTGTTTTTT. J is TRBJ1-4 and V is TRBV7-9; the match to TRBD1 covers 7 bases. Germline V CDR1 and CDR2: SEHNR, FQNEAQ (reference sequence). V was clipped by 1 base and J by 8 bases; unmatched bases: 13. The CDR3 extends over 17 amino acids. Complete variable domain (other parts from reference TRBV7-9 and TRBJ1-4): DTGVSQNPRHKITKRGQNVTFRCDPISEHNRLYWYRQTLGQGPEFLTYFQNEAQLEKSRLLSDRFSAERPKGSFSTLEIQRTEQGDSAMYLCASSLGTGGVRGEKLFFGSGTQLSVL.